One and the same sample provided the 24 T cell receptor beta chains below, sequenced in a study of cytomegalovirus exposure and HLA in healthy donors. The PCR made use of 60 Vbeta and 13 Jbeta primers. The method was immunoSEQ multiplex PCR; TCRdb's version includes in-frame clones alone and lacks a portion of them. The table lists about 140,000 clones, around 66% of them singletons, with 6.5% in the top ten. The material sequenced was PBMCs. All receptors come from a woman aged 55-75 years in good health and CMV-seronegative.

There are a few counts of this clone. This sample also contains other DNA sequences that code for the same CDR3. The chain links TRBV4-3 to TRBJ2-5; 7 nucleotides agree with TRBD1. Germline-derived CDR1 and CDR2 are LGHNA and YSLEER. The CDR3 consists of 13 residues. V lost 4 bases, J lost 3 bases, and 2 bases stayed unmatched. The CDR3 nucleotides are TGCGCCAGCAGCCGAGGGACAGAAGAGACCCAGTACTTC. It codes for CASSRGTEETQYF.

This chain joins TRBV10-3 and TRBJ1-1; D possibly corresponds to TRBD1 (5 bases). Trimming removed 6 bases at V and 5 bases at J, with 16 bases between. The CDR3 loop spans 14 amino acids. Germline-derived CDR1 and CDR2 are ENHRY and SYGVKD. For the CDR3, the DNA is TGTGCCATCAGACAAGTAGGGGTGAGGACTGAAGCTTTCTTT. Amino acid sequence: CAIRQVGVRTEAFF.

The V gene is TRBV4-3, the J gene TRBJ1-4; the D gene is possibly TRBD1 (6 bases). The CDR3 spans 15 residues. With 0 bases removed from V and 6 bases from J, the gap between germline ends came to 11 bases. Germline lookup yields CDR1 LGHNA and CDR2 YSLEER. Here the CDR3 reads CASSQEGARDEKLFF. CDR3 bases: TGCGCCAGCAGCCAAGAGGGGGCAAGAGATGAAAAACTGTTTTTT.

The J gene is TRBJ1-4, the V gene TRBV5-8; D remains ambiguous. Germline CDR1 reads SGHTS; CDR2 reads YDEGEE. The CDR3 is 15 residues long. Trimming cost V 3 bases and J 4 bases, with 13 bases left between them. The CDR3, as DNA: TGTGCCAGCAGCTCCTTGGGAGGATTTAATGAAAAACTGTTTTTT. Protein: CASSSLGGFNEKLFF.

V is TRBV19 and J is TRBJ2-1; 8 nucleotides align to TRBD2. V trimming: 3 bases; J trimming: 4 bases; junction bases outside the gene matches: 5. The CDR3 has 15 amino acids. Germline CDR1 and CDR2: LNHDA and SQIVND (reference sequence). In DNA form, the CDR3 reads TGTGCCAGTAGTATGTCGGGGGGGACGTACAATGAGCAGTTCTTC. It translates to CASSMSGGTYNEQFF.

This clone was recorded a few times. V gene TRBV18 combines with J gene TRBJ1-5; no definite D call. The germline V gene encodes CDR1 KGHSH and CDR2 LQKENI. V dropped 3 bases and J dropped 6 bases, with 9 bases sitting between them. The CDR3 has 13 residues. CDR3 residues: CASSPLGGQPQHF. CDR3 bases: TGTGCCAGCTCACCTCTAGGCGGTCAGCCCCAGCATTTT.

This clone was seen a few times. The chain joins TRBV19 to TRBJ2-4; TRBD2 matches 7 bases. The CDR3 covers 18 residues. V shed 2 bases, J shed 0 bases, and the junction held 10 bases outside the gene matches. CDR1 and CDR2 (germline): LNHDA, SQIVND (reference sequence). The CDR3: CASSIFRGGTLAKNIQYF. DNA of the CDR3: TGTGCCAGTAGTATATTTCGGGGAGGGACCTTAGCCAAAAACATTCAGTACTTC.

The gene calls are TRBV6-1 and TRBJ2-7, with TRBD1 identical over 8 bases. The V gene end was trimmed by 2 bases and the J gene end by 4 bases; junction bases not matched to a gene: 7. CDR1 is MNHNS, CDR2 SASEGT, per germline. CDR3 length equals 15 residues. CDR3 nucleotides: TGTGCCAGCAGTGAATCCGCAGGGGGCCTTTACGAGCAGTACTTC. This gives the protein CASSESAGGLYEQYF.

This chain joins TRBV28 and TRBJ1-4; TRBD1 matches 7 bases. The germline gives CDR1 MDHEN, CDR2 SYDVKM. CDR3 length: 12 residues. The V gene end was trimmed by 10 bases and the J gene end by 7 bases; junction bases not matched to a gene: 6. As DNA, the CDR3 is TGTGCCATCAAGGGGGCAGGTGAAAAACTGTTTTTT. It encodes CAIKGAGEKLFF.

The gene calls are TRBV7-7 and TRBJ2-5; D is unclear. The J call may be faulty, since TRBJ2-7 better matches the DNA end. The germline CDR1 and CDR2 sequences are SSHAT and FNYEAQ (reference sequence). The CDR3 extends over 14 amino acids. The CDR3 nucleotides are TGTGCCAGCAGCCAAGCCCTGGGCCCCTACGAGCAGTACTTC. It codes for CASSQALGPYEQYF.

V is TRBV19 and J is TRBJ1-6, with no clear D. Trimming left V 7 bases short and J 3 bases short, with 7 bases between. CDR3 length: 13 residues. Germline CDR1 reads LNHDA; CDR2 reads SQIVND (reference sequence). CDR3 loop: CASKLNYNSPLHF. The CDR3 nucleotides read TGTGCCAGTAAGCTGAACTATAATTCACCCCTCCACTTT.

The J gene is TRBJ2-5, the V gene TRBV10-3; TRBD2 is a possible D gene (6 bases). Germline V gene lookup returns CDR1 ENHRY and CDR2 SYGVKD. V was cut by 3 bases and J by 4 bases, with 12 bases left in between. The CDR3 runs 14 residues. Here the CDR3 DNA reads TGTGCCATCAGTGAACGGGGTAGCGGAGAGACCCAGTACTTC. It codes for CAISERGSGETQYF.

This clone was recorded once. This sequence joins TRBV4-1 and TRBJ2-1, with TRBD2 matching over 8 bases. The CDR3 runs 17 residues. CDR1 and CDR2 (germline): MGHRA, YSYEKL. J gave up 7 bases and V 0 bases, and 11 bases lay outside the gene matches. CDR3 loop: CASSQDGPGGARNEQFF. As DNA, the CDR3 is TGCGCCAGCAGCCAAGATGGTCCCGGGGGGGCCCGGAATGAGCAGTTCTTC.

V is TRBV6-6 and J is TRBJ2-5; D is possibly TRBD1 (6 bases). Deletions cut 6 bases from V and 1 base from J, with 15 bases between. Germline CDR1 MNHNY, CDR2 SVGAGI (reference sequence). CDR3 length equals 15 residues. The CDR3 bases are TGTGCCAGCAGCGATCTGGACAGAGCCCAAGAGACCCAGTACTTC. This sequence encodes CASSDLDRAQETQYF.

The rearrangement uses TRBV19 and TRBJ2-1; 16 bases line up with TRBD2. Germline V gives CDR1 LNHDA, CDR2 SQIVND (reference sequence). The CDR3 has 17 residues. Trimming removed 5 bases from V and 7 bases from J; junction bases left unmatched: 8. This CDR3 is CASSVGTSGGAVNEQFF. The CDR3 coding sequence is TGTGCCAGTAGTGTCGGGACTAGCGGGGGGGCTGTTAATGAGCAGTTCTTC.

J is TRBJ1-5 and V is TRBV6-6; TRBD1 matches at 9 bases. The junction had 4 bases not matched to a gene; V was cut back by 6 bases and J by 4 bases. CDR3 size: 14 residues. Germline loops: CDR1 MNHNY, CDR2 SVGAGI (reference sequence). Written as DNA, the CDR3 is TGTGCCAGCAGCTACAGGGGGCGGAATCAGCCCCAGCATTTT. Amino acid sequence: CASSYRGRNQPQHF.

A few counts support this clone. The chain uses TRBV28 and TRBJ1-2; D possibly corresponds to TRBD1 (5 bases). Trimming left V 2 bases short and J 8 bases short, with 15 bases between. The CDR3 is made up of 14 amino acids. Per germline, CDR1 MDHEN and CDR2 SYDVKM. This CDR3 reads CASSLVFQGAGYTF. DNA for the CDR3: TGTGCCAGCAGTTTAGTTTTCCAGGGTGCGGGCTACACCTTC.

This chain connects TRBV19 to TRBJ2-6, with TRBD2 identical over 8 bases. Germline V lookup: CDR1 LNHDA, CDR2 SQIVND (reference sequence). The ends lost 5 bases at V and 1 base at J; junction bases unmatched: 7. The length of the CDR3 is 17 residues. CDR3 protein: CASSRLAKFSGANVLTF. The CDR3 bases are TGTGCCAGTAGTCGACTAGCGAAGTTTTCTGGGGCCAACGTCCTGACTTTC.

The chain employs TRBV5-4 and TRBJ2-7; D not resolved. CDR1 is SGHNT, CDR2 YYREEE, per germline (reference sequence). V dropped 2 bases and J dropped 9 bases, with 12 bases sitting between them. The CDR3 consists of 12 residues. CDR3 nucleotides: TGTGCCAGCAGCTTAGTCTCCGGTTCGCAGTACTTC. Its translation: CASSLVSGSQYF.

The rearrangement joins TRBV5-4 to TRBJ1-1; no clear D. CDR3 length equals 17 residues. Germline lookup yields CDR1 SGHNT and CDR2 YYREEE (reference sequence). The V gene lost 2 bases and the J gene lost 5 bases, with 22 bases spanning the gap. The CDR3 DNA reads TGTGCCAGCAGCTTTGCGTTTGGCGGCTCTTACGGGACTGAAGCTTTCTTT. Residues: CASSFAFGGSYGTEAFF.

CDR3 coding DNA: TGTGCCAGCAGCCTCACAGGGGACCGGGAGACCCAGTACTTC. This encodes CASSLTGDRETQYF. The rearrangement links TRBV28 to TRBJ2-5, with 7 bases lining up with TRBD1. The CDR3 runs 14 residues. Germline V gene lookup returns CDR1 MDHEN and CDR2 SYDVKM. V gave up 6 bases and J gave up 5 bases; unmatched junction bases: 9.

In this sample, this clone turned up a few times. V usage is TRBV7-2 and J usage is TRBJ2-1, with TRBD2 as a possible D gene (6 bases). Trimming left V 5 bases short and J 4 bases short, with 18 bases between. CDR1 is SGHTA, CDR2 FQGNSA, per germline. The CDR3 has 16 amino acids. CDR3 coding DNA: TGTGCCAGCAGCCCTCAGGGAGGTGTCGCTTACAATGAGCAGTTCTTC. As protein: CASSPQGGVAYNEQFF.

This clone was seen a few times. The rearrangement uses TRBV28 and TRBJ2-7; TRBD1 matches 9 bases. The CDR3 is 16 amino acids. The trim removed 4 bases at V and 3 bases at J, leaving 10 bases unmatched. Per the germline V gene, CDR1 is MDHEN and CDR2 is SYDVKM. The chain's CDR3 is CASSSPSGTGLYEQYF. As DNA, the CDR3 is TGTGCCAGCAGTTCACCCTCCGGGACAGGGCTCTACGAGCAGTACTTC.

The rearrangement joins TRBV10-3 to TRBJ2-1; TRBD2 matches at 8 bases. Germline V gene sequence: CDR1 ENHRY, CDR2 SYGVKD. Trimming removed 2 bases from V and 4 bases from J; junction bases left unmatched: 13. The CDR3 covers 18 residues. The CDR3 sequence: CAISEAAGGSGLYNEQFF. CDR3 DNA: TGTGCCATCAGTGAGGCCGCGGGGGGTAGCGGACTTTACAATGAGCAGTTCTTC.